Presented here are 24 T cell receptor beta chains from one specimen sequenced in a study of PD-1 blockade in classical Hodgkin lymphoma. Profiling relied on immunoSEQ multiplex PCR, and the TCRdb table lists in-frame clones only, not all of them. The sample has roughly 97,000 clones; 75% to 90% are singletons. Relapse was seen in all patients after autologous stem cell transplantation, and brentuximab vedotin exposure was variable. This specimen consisted of peripheral blood mononuclear cells (PBMCs), obtained at baseline. Receptors were obtained from a human donor with classical Hodgkin lymphoma.

The chain couples TRBV5-1 to TRBJ2-7, with 7 bases that match TRBD1. Germline V gene sequence: CDR1 SGHRS, CDR2 YFSETQ. CDR3 length: 15 amino acids. V gave up 0 bases and J gave up 3 bases; unmatched junction bases: 6. The CDR3 loop reads CASSLGGQVLYEQYF. The CDR3 DNA sequence: TGCGCCAGCAGCTTGGGAGGACAGGTCCTCTACGAGCAGTACTTC.

The V call is TRBV5-1, the J call TRBJ2-7, with D perhaps TRBD2 (5 bases). The CDR3 is made up of 14 amino acids. The germline V and J ends were trimmed by 1 base and 4 bases, with 12 bases remaining between them. The V gene's germline CDR1 is SGHRS and CDR2 YFSETQ. The DNA for the CDR3 is TGCGCCAGCAGCTTGCACCTCCGAGGGTACGAGCAGTACTTC. It is translated as CASSLHLRGYEQYF.

The rearrangement links TRBV10-3 to TRBJ2-6, with D perhaps matching TRBD2 (6 bases). Germline V lookup: CDR1 ENHRY, CDR2 SYGVKD. V lost 4 bases to trimming and J lost 4 bases, with 14 bases between them. The CDR3 extends over 16 amino acids. CDR3 sequence: CAISGAPLAGANVLTF. The CDR3 nucleotides are TGTGCCATCAGTGGGGCTCCTCTAGCGGGGGCCAACGTCCTGACTTTC.

The chain recombines TRBV19 with TRBJ1-1, with D possibly being TRBD1 (6 bases). CDR1 is LNHDA and CDR2 is SQIVND in the germline V gene (reference sequence). The CDR3 spans 14 residues. V lost 5 bases, J lost 0 bases, and 10 bases lay in between. The CDR3 DNA is TGTGCCAGTAGTCCGGGACATTTGAACACTGAAGCTTTCTTT. Its protein product is CASSPGHLNTEAFF.

This chain links TRBV2 with TRBJ2-7; 7 bases line up with TRBD1. Per the germline V gene, CDR1 is SNHLY and CDR2 is FYNNEI. The V segment lost 7 bases and the J segment 2 bases; nucleotides outside the gene matches: 5. The CDR3 has 13 residues. CDR3 region: CASMQGDAYEQYF. CDR3 coding DNA: TGTGCCAGCATGCAGGGGGACGCCTACGAGCAGTACTTC.

The J gene is TRBJ2-3, the V gene TRBV6-6; 9 bases map to TRBD1. J gave up 0 bases and V 6 bases, and 7 bases lay outside the gene matches. The CDR3 has 16 amino acids. The germline V gene has CDR1 MNHNY and CDR2 SVGAGI (reference sequence). The DNA of the CDR3 is TGTGCCAGCAGAGATACAGGGGGCCCCAGCACAGATACGCAGTATTTT. Protein: CASRDTGGPSTDTQYF.

The chain couples TRBV4-2 to TRBJ1-4; tentative D call: TRBD1 (6 bases). Trimming left V 0 bases short and J 8 bases short, with 13 bases between. This CDR3 spans 15 amino acids. Germline assignment: CDR1 LGHNA and CDR2 YNFKEQ. The CDR3 bases are TGTGCCAGCAGCCAAGATCCGGGGGGCAGGGAAAAACTGTTTTTT. Translation: CASSQDPGGREKLFF.

The chain joins TRBV15 to TRBJ2-1, with D possibly being TRBD2 (5 bases). This CDR3 is built from 13 residues. The germline V gene has CDR1 LNHNV and CDR2 YYDKDF (reference sequence). Trimming left V 2 bases short and J 10 bases short, with 12 bases between. The DNA of the CDR3 is TGTGCCACCAGCAGACTAGGACTCGGCGAGCAGTTCTTC. It codes for CATSRLGLGEQFF.

V usage is TRBV19 and J usage is TRBJ1-4, with D possibly matching TRBD1 (5 bases). This CDR3 contains 14 residues. Germline values: CDR1 LNHDA, CDR2 SQIVND (reference sequence). V was pared by 10 bases and J by 2 bases, with 14 bases between. The CDR3 sequence is CATQPGGTNEKLFF. In nucleotides, the CDR3 is TGTGCCACCCAACCCGGGGGGACTAATGAAAAACTGTTTTTT.

The CDR3 coding sequence is TGTGCCAGCAGTTGGGGGGGAGCCTTCACAGATACGCAGTATTTT. Amino acid sequence: CASSWGGAFTDTQYF. The V call is TRBV27, the J call TRBJ2-3; TRBD2 agrees at 7 bases. Germline V CDR1 and CDR2: MNHEY, SMNVEV (reference sequence). This CDR3 region has 15 residues. After removal of 4 bases from V and 2 bases from J, the junction contained 6 bases not matched to a gene.

V and J are TRBV7-6 and TRBJ1-5; possible D gene TRBD1, 5 bases. The germline V gene encodes CDR1 SGHVS and CDR2 FNYEAQ. This CDR3 contains 17 residues. The V gene lost 1 base and the J gene lost 6 bases, with 19 bases spanning the gap. The CDR3 DNA reads as TGTGCCAGCAGCTTAGATGTGGGACGGATTGGGGGTCAGCCCCAGCATTTT. Encoded protein: CASSLDVGRIGGQPQHF.

The chain couples TRBV28 to TRBJ2-7; 9 bases fit TRBD1. The germline gives CDR1 MDHEN, CDR2 SYDVKM. This CDR3 is 14 amino acids long. Trimming took 4 bases from V and 1 from J; bases not matched to a gene: 2. The CDR3 DNA reads TGTGCCAGCAGTTCCGGGACAGGGTCCTACGAGCAGTACTTC. This translates into CASSSGTGSYEQYF.

This clone was picked up one time. CDR3 DNA sequence: TGTGCCAGCAGCTTAGAGCCTATCCCCTACAATGAGCAGTTCTTC. It encodes CASSLEPIPYNEQFF. The chain couples TRBV11-3 to TRBJ2-1; D gene unclear. The CDR3 consists of 15 residues. The germline V gene encodes CDR1 SGHNT and CDR2 YENEEA. Between the trimmed V and J ends, which lost 0 bases and 2 bases, there was a span of 8 bases.

V and J are TRBV27 and TRBJ1-1; no clear D gene. This CDR3 has 13 amino acids. Trimming took 6 bases from V and 0 from J, leaving 8 bases between them. Per the germline V gene, CDR1 is MNHEY and CDR2 is SMNVEV (reference sequence). CDR3 nucleotides: TGTGCCAGCAGCGTTACCGTGAACACTGAAGCTTTCTTT. Its translation: CASSVTVNTEAFF.

CDR3: CASSLEVTGPNTGELFF. Written as DNA, the CDR3 is TGTGCCAGCAGCTTAGAGGTGACAGGTCCGAACACCGGGGAGCTGTTTTTT. V and J are TRBV11-2 and TRBJ2-2; TRBD1 is a possible D gene (6 bases). The CDR3 covers 17 residues. V shed 0 bases and J shed 0 bases, with 11 bases lying between them. Germline CDR1 reads SGHAT; CDR2 reads FQNNGV.

This clone was seen more than once but under ten times. The V and J genes are TRBV7-2 and TRBJ2-1, with 11 positions matching TRBD2. The CDR3 covers 18 residues. Per the germline V gene, CDR1 is SGHTA and CDR2 is FQGNSA. Trimming at V came to 2 bases and at J to 3 bases, leaving 9 bases not matched to a gene. The DNA for the CDR3 is TGTGCCAGCAGCTTATTCGGCGGGACTAGCGGAAACTACAATGAGCAGTTCTTC. Amino acid sequence: CASSLFGGTSGNYNEQFF.

The chain combines TRBV6-1 with TRBJ2-1, with 8 positions matching TRBD2. Looked up from germline, CDR1 is MNHNS and CDR2 is SASEGT. CDR3 size: 15 residues. V gave up 6 bases and J gave up 0 bases; unmatched junction bases: 4. The DNA for the CDR3 is TGTGCCAGCAGGGTAGCGGGGAGCTCCTACAATGAGCAGTTCTTC. Translated: CASRVAGSSYNEQFF.

The genes are TRBV4-3 and TRBJ2-5; D ambiguous. This CDR3 is 13 amino acids long. V lost 0 bases and J lost 3, with 5 bases in between. CDR1 and CDR2 (germline): LGHNA, YSLEER. CDR3 sequence (DNA): TGCGCCAGCAGCCAAGATGGGAAAGAGACCCAGTACTTC. This translates into CASSQDGKETQYF.

This chain joins TRBV6-6 and TRBJ2-1; D is possibly TRBD2 (5 bases). Trimming removed 6 bases from V and 10 bases from J, with 13 bases in between. CDR1 and CDR2 from the germline V gene are MNHNY and SVGAGI (reference sequence). The CDR3 is made up of 12 amino acids. The CDR3 nucleotides are TGTGCCAGCAGCCTCGGGAACCTCGAGCAGTTCTTC. This sequence encodes CASSLGNLEQFF.

The genes are TRBV5-8 and TRBJ1-5, with a weak D call TRBD1 (5 bases). Germline assignment: CDR1 SGHTS and CDR2 YDEGEE. Trimming removed 4 bases at V and 4 bases at J, with 15 bases between. This CDR3 has 15 amino acids. The CDR3 sequence: CASSLRTRVNQPQHF. DNA for the CDR3: TGTGCCAGCAGCCTCCGGACAAGGGTTAATCAGCCCCAGCATTTT.

This chain uses TRBV10-3 with TRBJ2-6; D is tentatively TRBD1 or TRBD2 (5 bases each). Germline CDR1 reads ENHRY; CDR2 reads SYGVKD. Trimming removed 0 bases from V and 4 bases from J, with 16 bases in between. This CDR3 comprises 18 residues. In DNA form, the CDR3 reads TGTGCCATCAGTGAGTCGAGGGCTAGGGGTTCCGGGGCCAACGTCCTGACTTTC. Its translation is CAISESRARGSGANVLTF.

The gene calls are TRBV27 and TRBJ2-7; D is uncertain. CDR3 size: 15 residues. V dropped 6 bases and J dropped 2 bases, with 17 bases sitting between them. Germline CDR1 MNHEY, CDR2 SMNVEV (reference sequence). DNA of the CDR3: TGTGCCAGCAGCCCCATGGTGCAGACACCCTACGAGCAGTACTTC. It translates to CASSPMVQTPYEQYF.

The chain joins TRBV10-3 to TRBJ2-2, with D possibly TRBD2 on 5 matching bases. Trimming stripped 2 bases from V and 6 bases from J, with 7 bases between. CDR3 length equals 13 residues. The V gene's germline CDR1 is ENHRY and CDR2 SYGVKD. The CDR3 DNA is TGTGCCATCAGTGAGGTGGAGGCCGGGGAGCTGTTTTTT. Its translation: CAISEVEAGELFF.

As concerns this clone: This sample also contains other DNA sequences that code for the same CDR3. The genes are TRBV29-1 and TRBJ2-6; tentative D call: TRBD2 (5 bases). This CDR3 spans 14 amino acids. Deletions cut 0 bases from V and 14 bases from J, with 17 bases between. Germline V gene sequence: CDR1 SQVTM, CDR2 ANQGSEA. The CDR3 loop is CSVEDLTGSRLLTF. The DNA of the CDR3 is TGCAGCGTTGAAGATTTAACTGGGAGTCGTCTCCTGACTTTC.